The source of this T cell receptor beta chain is a study of blood T cell repertoires in COVID-19. Overall study: The United States, Italy and Spain were the sources of the acute and convalescent COVID-19 samples.

TCRdb's copy holds only in-frame clones and misses some; the assay was immunoSEQ multiplex PCR. The sample consists of 150,000 or so clones, 70% to 90% of them appearing once. Germline V gene sequence: CDR1 MNHEY, CDR2 SVGAGI. CDR3 length: 13 residues. The junction had 3 bases not matched to a gene; V was cut back by 6 bases and J by 7 bases. This TCR was recovered from a man between 60 and 75 years old with COVID-19, enrolled during active disease. The chain links TRBV6-5 to TRBJ2-1; TRBD2 agrees at 10 bases. Sequenced: peripheral blood. The CDR3, as DNA: TGTGCCAGCAGGGGACTAGCGTGGAATGAGCAGTTCTTC. It translates to CASRGLAWNEQFF.